This TCR beta chain appears in the sequencing data of a study of human T cells and chemical hapten exposure. Study in general: Skin on the upper inner arm, approximately 2 cm by approximately 2 cm in size, was sensitized with 2% DPC.

TCRdb ran MiXCR on the RACE reads and lists one entry per CDR3 protein. Of about 85,000 distinct CDR3 sequences in the sample, 8.5% are singletons; the top ten hold 2.5% to 3%. The germline V gene encodes CDR1 GTSNPN and CDR2 SVGIG (reference sequence). The CDR3 has 13 residues. Deletions cut 5 bases from V and 5 bases from J, with 15 bases between. Stated time point: pre-sensitization, week 0. The sample's treatment: therapeutic diphenylcyclopropenone sensitization with weekly scalp DPC. The clonotype originates from a man between 35 and 55 years old with alopecia areata. Some clones in this sample may be carry-over from other donors' samples. Specimen: whole blood, collected in connection with sensitization to the hapten diphenylcyclopropenone (DPC). The V and J genes are TRBV30 and TRBJ2-5, with D maybe TRBD2 (6 bases). The CDR3 protein is CAWAGLVRETQYF. In DNA form, the CDR3 reads TGTGCCTGGGCGGGACTCGTGAGGGAGACCCAGTACTTC. Looking up the rest from reference TRBV30 and TRBJ2-5 gives the full variable domain: SQTIHQWPATLVQPVGSPLSLECTVEGTSNPNLYWYRQAAGRGLQLLFYSVGIGQISSEVPQNLSASRPQDRQFILSSKKLLLSDSGFYLCAWAGLVRETQYFGPGTRLLVL.